This T cell receptor beta chain was identified in a study of cytomegalovirus exposure and HLA in healthy donors. General study results and limits: Cytomegalovirus-associated TCR beta chains were listed, numbering approximately 150. Later on, an analysis found that several of the most significant clusters appeared to be linked to common viral pathogens, which included parvovirus B19.

The CDR3 covers 15 residues. Trimming left V 5 bases short and J 3 bases short, with 17 bases between. CDR1 is MNHNS, CDR2 SASEGT, per germline. Both 60 Vbeta primers and 13 Jbeta primers went into the PCR. TCRdb's table, derived via immunoSEQ multiplex PCR, lists solely in-frame clones and lacks some. The table includes tens of thousands of clones, roughly 75% detected once. Turning to this clone: The antigen is not known.

The sequenced material came from PBMCs. This clonotype was sampled from a middle-aged woman in good health and CMV-seropositive. This sequence joins TRBV6-1 and TRBJ2-7, with a weak D call TRBD2 (7 bases). This CDR3 reads CASSKDEGGYYEQYF. CDR3 DNA: TGTGCCAGCAGTAAAGACGAGGGGGGGTACTACGAGCAGTACTTC.